This T cell receptor (beta chain) was found in a study of CD8+ T cells in alopecia areata. V shed 2 bases and J 14 bases; nucleotides not matched to a gene: 2. Germline lookup yields CDR1 MNHEY and CDR2 SMNVEV (reference sequence). The CDR3 is 11 residues long. Treatment defined: oral pan-JAK inhibitor, 5-10 mg twice daily. RNA, once extracted, was reverse transcribed into cDNA for use as the sequencing template. Repertoires were generated with immunoSEQ multiplex PCR, while TCRdb's copy carries only in-frame clones and drops some. The sample gives some 190,000 clones, approximately 50% of which show up once; about 9.5% is in the top ten.

The chain recombines TRBV27 with TRBJ2-2, with 7 bases matching TRBD1. The clonotype originates from a human donor with alopecia areata. The sequenced sample was CD8+ T cells sorted from blood, obtained at week 52, from a patient treated with tofacitinib. The CDR3 protein is CASSLQGVLFF. The CDR3 bases are TGTGCCAGCAGTTTACAGGGGGTACTGTTTTTT.